The clone carrying this T cell receptor beta chain occurred many times. The antigen is not known. V was pared by 6 bases and J by 5 bases, with 8 bases of the junction left unmatched. The CDR3 runs to 16 residues. Germline CDR1 DFQATT, CDR2 SNEGSKA (reference sequence). The sample comes from a study of regulatory T cells in long-lasting Graves disease. The sample's time point: newly diagnosed GD, antithyroid drugs for less than 3 months. After RNA was extracted from PBMCs, the TCR library was made from it. Notes on the study in general: New patients shared approximately 930 public clonotypes, fewer than the 2,500 to 3,000 shared by persistent patients.

With iRepertoire HTBI primers and Arm-PCR of CDR3 regions, TCR beta libraries were built. TCRdb re-called the multiplex PCR reads through MiXCR, storing one row per CDR3 protein. Among under 450,000 distinct CDR3 sequences listed, about a sixth were seen once. These data were also filed under a second study, of T cells in Graves' hyperthyroidism and ophthalmopathy. That source reports: Stability of Graves' hyperthyroidism was defined as absent ophthalmopathy progression within 18 months. Using the HTBI primer set, a first-round RT-PCR was run on the TCR CDR3.

This chain uses TRBV20-1 with TRBJ2-1; 15 bases match TRBD2. The sample here was peripheral blood mononuclear cells (PBMCs), taken at new diagnosis, from a patient treated with antithyroid drugs. The clonotype originates from a woman between 18 and 29 years old with Graves disease. Here the CDR3 DNA reads TGCAGTGCCAACGGACTAGCGGGAGGGCACAACAATGAGCAGTTCTTC. Its translation: CSANGLAGGHNNEQFF.